The 10 T cell receptor beta chains presented below share a single source sample, sequenced in a study of PD-L1 blockade in urothelial cancer (dated by TCRdb to about 2017). Libraries were prepared through the immunoSEQ multiplex PCR assay. TCRdb carries this immuneACCESS record with in-frame sequences only. Its versions omit some clonotypes, under half of them owing to an unresolved V gene in the studies checked, with the rest unexplained. This sample holds about 56,000 clones; approximately 83% were observed only once. Around 14% of the sample is taken by the ten largest. The time point label for this specimen denotes: pretreatment peripheral blood. Here the sequenced sample was PBMCs, taken around atezolizumab (anti-PD-L1) treatment. These receptor sequences come from a man between 65 and 79 years old with urothelial cancer.

V usage is TRBV6-1 and J usage is TRBJ2-7; possibly TRBD2 for D (6 bases). The CDR3 consists of 14 residues. V lost 5 bases and J 7 bases, leaving 18 bases between the germline ends. Germline CDR1 reads MNHNS; CDR2 reads SASEGT. The CDR3 DNA reads TGTGCCAGCAGTCTCCGGCGGGGAACGGGAGAGCAGTACTTC. Residues: CASSLRRGTGEQYF.

This chain connects TRBV28 to TRBJ2-2; 7 bases agree with TRBD1. The CDR3 length is 14 residues. CDR1 and CDR2 (germline): MDHEN, SYDVKM. V lost 6 bases to trimming and J lost 0 bases; unmatched junction nucleotides: 1. The CDR3 DNA reads TGTGCCAGCAGACAGGGGCCGAACACCGGGGAGCTGTTTTTT. The encoded protein is CASRQGPNTGELFF.

The chain combines TRBV6-1 with TRBJ2-7; the match to TRBD2 covers 11 bases. The germline CDR1 and CDR2 sequences are MNHNS and SASEGT. The V and J ends lost 1 base and 2 bases, in that order; junction bases with no gene match: 16. This CDR3 spans 20 amino acids. The CDR3 DNA follows: TGTGCCAGCAGTGAAGGGGGACTAGCGGCCGTTCACACCTTCCCCTACGAGCAGTACTTC. This translates into CASSEGGLAAVHTFPYEQYF.

This clone showed up just once. The chain uses TRBV2 and TRBJ2-7; TRBD2 aligns across 7 bases. The junction had 8 bases not matched to a gene; V was cut back by 4 bases and J by 2 bases. CDR1 SNHLY and CDR2 FYNNEI come from the germline V gene. The CDR3 contains 15 residues. The chain's CDR3 is CASSAERGGAYEQYF. The CDR3 DNA reads as TGTGCCAGCAGTGCGGAGCGGGGAGGTGCCTACGAGCAGTACTTC.

The chain uses TRBV2 and TRBJ1-4; the D gene is possibly TRBD1 (5 bases). The V end was cut by 7 bases, the J end by 8 bases, with 14 bases between. The CDR3 totals 13 residues. CDR1 and CDR2 (germline): SNHLY, FYNNEI. CDR3 nucleotide sequence: TGTGCCAGCACCTTAGGGGTTTGGGAAAAACTGTTTTTT. This translates into CASTLGVWEKLFF.

The chain joins TRBV27 to TRBJ2-1, with TRBD2 matching 9 bases. The CDR3 has 16 residues. In germline, CDR1 is MNHEY, CDR2 SMNVEV (reference sequence). The V gene end was trimmed by 5 bases and the J gene end by 9 bases; junction bases not matched to a gene: 14. CDR3 sequence: CASSPGGGRDFREQFF. The DNA of the CDR3 is TGTGCCAGCAGTCCCGGGGGCGGGAGGGATTTTCGTGAGCAGTTCTTC.

The rearrangement links TRBV5-1 to TRBJ2-1; a possible D gene is TRBD2 (6 bases). Trimming cost V 3 bases and J 11 bases, with 9 bases left between them. CDR3 size: 11 residues. Germline V CDR1 and CDR2: SGHRS, YFSETQ. CDR3 loop: CASSSGLQQFF. The CDR3, as DNA: TGCGCCAGCAGCTCGGGACTGCAGCAGTTCTTC.

The chain recombines TRBV7-2 with TRBJ2-7; 9 bases map to TRBD2. J gave up 4 bases and V 4 bases, and 5 bases lay outside the gene matches. Germline-derived CDR1 and CDR2 are SGHTA and FQGNSA. The CDR3 is 14 amino acids. CDR3: CASSYGSGRYEQYF. CDR3 DNA: TGTGCCAGCAGCTATGGTAGCGGGAGATACGAGCAGTACTTC.

The V gene is TRBV30, the J gene TRBJ2-5, with D unclear. Per the germline V gene, CDR1 is GTSNPN and CDR2 is SVGIG (reference sequence). The CDR3 runs to 13 residues. Trimming took off 0 bases at V and 2 bases at J, with 7 bases between the two ends. The CDR3 region is CAWSVLQQETQYF. The CDR3 coding sequence is TGTGCCTGGAGTGTATTACAGCAAGAGACCCAGTACTTC.

The chain couples TRBV11-3 to TRBJ2-2, with D hard to call. The CDR3 consists of 13 residues. Germline V gives CDR1 SGHNT, CDR2 YENEEA. With 5 bases removed from V and 2 bases from J, the gap between germline ends came to 6 bases. CDR3 in DNA: TGTGCCAGCAGCCGTTTTAACACCGGGGAGCTGTTTTTT. This gives the protein CASSRFNTGELFF.